Listed below are T cell receptor beta chains from one sample, sequenced in a study of CD8+CD57+ T cells in acquired aplastic anemia. TCRdb re-analysed the reads in MiXCR, keeping a single row per CDR3 protein. The sample contains fewer than 250,000 distinct CDR3 sequences, approximately 50% of which appear only once. Sequencing was done on a sample of sorted CD4+, CD8+, or CD8+CD57+ T cells (not recorded which) from PBMCs. These receptors all come from a human donor with aplastic anemia. CDR3s include the opening cysteine and the closing phenylalanine or tryptophan. D genes are given only for firm matches. The size of a clone is reported for some rows only, either as once, few or many, or as a class for expanded clones.

abundance: many
d_gene: TRBD2
j_gene: TRBJ2-7
v_gene: TRBV9
CDR3aa: CASSPYGEGPDEQYF
CDR3nt: TGTGCCAGCAGCCCGTACGGGGAGGGCCCCGACGAGCAGTACTTC

abundance: few
d_gene: -
j_gene: TRBJ2-7
v_gene: TRBV6-6
CDR3aa: CASSMGGGHEQYF
CDR3nt: TGTGCCAGCAGTATGGGGGGGGGCCACGAGCAGTACTTC

abundance: many
d_gene: TRBD1
j_gene: TRBJ2-2
v_gene: TRBV13
CDR3aa: CASSFDRGRNTGELFF
CDR3nt: TGTGCCAGCAGCTTCGACAGGGGGCGGAACACCGGGGAGCTGTTTTTT

abundance: -
d_gene: TRBD1
j_gene: TRBJ1-2
v_gene: TRBV7-9
CDR3aa: CASSLLSGGYTF
CDR3nt: TGTGCCAGCAGCTTACTCTCAGGGGGATACACCTTC

abundance: -
d_gene: TRBD1
j_gene: TRBJ2-2
v_gene: TRBV13
CDR3aa: CASSAPGQWTGELFF
CDR3nt: TGTGCCAGCAGCGCGCCGGGACAGTGGACCGGGGAGCTGTTTTTT

abundance: -
d_gene: -
j_gene: TRBJ2-7
v_gene: TRBV6-5
CDR3aa: CASSQVGTHYEQYF
CDR3nt: TGTGCCAGCTCTCAAGTCGGGACACACTACGAGCAGTACTTC

abundance: -
d_gene: -
j_gene: TRBJ1-5
v_gene: TRBV10-2
CDR3aa: CASSESGRNQPQHF
CDR3nt: TGCGCCAGCAGTGAATCGGGGCGGAATCAGCCCCAGCATTTT

abundance: -
d_gene: -
j_gene: TRBJ1-1
v_gene: TRBV7-8
CDR3aa: CASSQGNAPRDYTEAFF
CDR3nt: TGTGCCAGCAGCCAGGGGAACGCTCCTCGTGACTACACTGAAGCTTTCTTT

abundance: many
d_gene: -
j_gene: TRBJ1-1
v_gene: TRBV7-6
CDR3aa: CASSLFCCGTGNTEAFF
CDR3nt: TGTGCCAGCAGCTTATTCTGTTGCGGGACGGGGAACACTGAAGCTTTCTTT

abundance: -
d_gene: TRBD1
j_gene: TRBJ1-2
v_gene: TRBV20-1
CDR3aa: CSAREVQGLRGYTF
CDR3nt: TGCAGTGCTAGAGAGGTACAGGGGCTACGTGGCTACACCTTC

abundance: many
d_gene: TRBD2
j_gene: TRBJ2-1
v_gene: TRBV5-8
CDR3aa: CASKGPGGDEQFF
CDR3nt: TGTGCCAGCAAAGGCCCGGGAGGTGATGAGCAGTTCTTC

abundance: -
d_gene: -
j_gene: TRBJ1-6
v_gene: TRBV3-1
CDR3aa: CASSQDRSNSPLHF
CDR3nt: TGTGCCAGCAGCCAAGACAGGTCTAATTCACCCCTCCACTTT

abundance: -
d_gene: TRBD2
j_gene: TRBJ2-3
v_gene: TRBV2
CDR3aa: CASSERGAGGRTDTQYF
CDR3nt: TGTGCCAGCAGTGAGAGGGGAGCGGGGGGGCGAACAGATACGCAGTATTTT

abundance: many
d_gene: -
j_gene: TRBJ1-1
v_gene: TRBV5-6
CDR3aa: CASSISGWNTEAFF
CDR3nt: TGTGCCAGCAGCATATCAGGGTGGAACACTGAAGCTTTCTTT

abundance: many
d_gene: TRBD1
j_gene: TRBJ1-5
v_gene: TRBV20-1
CDR3aa: CSARGPGGWQPQHF
CDR3nt: TGCAGTGCTAGAGGCCCAGGGGGCTGGCAGCCCCAGCATTTT

abundance: -
d_gene: -
j_gene: TRBJ2-7
v_gene: TRBV29-1
CDR3aa: CSVEGDGWYEQYF
CDR3nt: TGCAGCGTCGAGGGGGACGGGTGGTACGAGCAGTACTTC

abundance: many
d_gene: TRBD1
j_gene: TRBJ1-1
v_gene: TRBV9
CDR3aa: CASSLRDRGVFLNTEAFF
CDR3nt: TGTGCCAGCAGCCTCCGGGACAGGGGAGTTTTTTTGAACACTGAAGCTTTCTTT

abundance: -
d_gene: -
j_gene: TRBJ1-5
v_gene: TRBV20-1
CDR3aa: CSVREGNQPQHF
CDR3nt: TGCAGTGTGAGGGAAGGCAATCAGCCCCAGCATTTT

abundance: -
d_gene: -
j_gene: TRBJ1-2
v_gene: TRBV5-1
CDR3aa: CASSLMLAGGYTF
CDR3nt: TGCGCCAGCAGCTTGATGCTAGCGGGAGGCTACACCTTC

abundance: -
d_gene: -
j_gene: TRBJ1-2
v_gene: TRBV5-1
CDR3aa: CASSQSSGGGYTF
CDR3nt: TGCGCCAGCAGTCAATCCTCGGGGGGAGGCTACACCTTC